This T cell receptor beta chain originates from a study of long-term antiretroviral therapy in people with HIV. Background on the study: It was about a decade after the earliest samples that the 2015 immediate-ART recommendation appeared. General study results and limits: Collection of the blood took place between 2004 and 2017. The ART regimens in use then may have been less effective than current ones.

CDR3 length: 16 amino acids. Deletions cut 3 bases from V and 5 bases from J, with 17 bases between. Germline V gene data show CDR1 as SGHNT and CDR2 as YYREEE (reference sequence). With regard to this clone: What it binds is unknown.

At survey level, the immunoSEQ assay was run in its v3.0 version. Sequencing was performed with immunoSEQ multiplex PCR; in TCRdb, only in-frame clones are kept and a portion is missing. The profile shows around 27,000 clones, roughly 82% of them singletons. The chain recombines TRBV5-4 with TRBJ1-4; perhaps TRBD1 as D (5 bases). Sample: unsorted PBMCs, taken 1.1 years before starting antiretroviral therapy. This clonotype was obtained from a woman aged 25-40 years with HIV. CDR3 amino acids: CASSYRDPNLNEKLFF. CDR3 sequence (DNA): TGTGCCAGCAGCTACCGGGACCCAAACTTAAATGAAAAACTGTTTTTT. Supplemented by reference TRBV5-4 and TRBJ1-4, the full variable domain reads ETGVTQSPTHLIKTRGQQVTLRCSSQSGHNTVSWYQQALGQGPQFIFQYYREEENGRGNFPPRFSGLQFPNYSSELNVNALELDDSALYLCASSYRDPNLNEKLFFGSGTQLSVL.